This T cell receptor (beta chain) stems from a study of early T cells in non-severe SARS-CoV-2 infection. Overall study: Investigators sequenced bulk RNA drawn from unsorted whole blood, and chains remained unpaired.

This clonotype appeared many times. Its antigen remains unknown. V was shortened by 4 bases and J by 5 bases, with 23 bases between the two germline ends. Germline values: CDR1 KGHSH, CDR2 LQKENI. This CDR3 has 17 amino acids. General observations from the study: Comparison of clonotypes with VDJdb favored anti-spike CD8 responses while missing private and CD4 specificities.

Unique molecular identifiers (one per individual cDNA molecule) were attached. Each CDR3 protein is one row after TCRdb ran MiXCR on the 5' RACE reads. The sample has tens of thousands of distinct CDR3 sequences; 4% to 4.5% are singletons. Material: whole blood. This TCR was recovered from an adult who was a healthcare worker with PCR-confirmed SARS-CoV-2 infection or an uninfected control (not recorded which). The V call is TRBV18, the J call TRBJ1-2; the D gene is possibly TRBD1 (5 bases). The CDR3 region is CASSLGSGTDGLYGYTF. The CDR3 DNA sequence: TGTGCCAGCTCACTCGGATCTGGGACCGACGGCTTGTATGGCTACACCTTC.